Listed below are T cell receptor beta chains from one sample, sequenced in a study of blood T cells in healthy people across ages. In TCRdb, the 5' RACE reads were re-called with MiXCR into one record per CDR3 protein. This sample has fewer than 2,000,000 distinct CDR3 sequences, with 30% to 35% found just once. Sequencing was done on a sample of blood. The receptors were gathered from a young woman in good health. Both conserved end residues are part of each CDR3. The D gene is left open where the match is weak. Clone size is shown for a subset of rows, as once, few, many or a class of expanded clone.

V,J,D,size,DNA,CDR3
TRBV5-5,TRBJ2-3,TRBD2,NA,TGTGCCAGCAGCTTGGAGATTAGCGGGGGGTCCGCAGATACGCAGTATTTT,CASSLEISGGSADTQYF
TRBV29-1,TRBJ1-2,NA,few,TGCAGCGTTGAAAAAGGGGTGTACGGCTACACCTTC,CSVEKGVYGYTF
TRBV9,TRBJ2-7,NA,NA,TGTGCCAGCAGCGTGGGGCTGGACCTCCCGGCTCTCGAGCAGTACTTC,CASSVGLDLPALEQYF
TRBV5-1,TRBJ2-3,TRBD2,NA,TGCGCCAGCAGCTTGTTGTTAGCGGGCCGGAGCACAGATACGCAGTATTTT,CASSLLLAGRSTDTQYF
TRBV5-1,TRBJ2-7,NA,few,TGCGCCAGCACCCCGGGGGAGATCGGAGGTGAGCAGTACTTC,CASTPGEIGGEQYF
TRBV4-1,TRBJ2-3,TRBD2,few,TGCGCCAGCAGCCCTAGGACTAGCGGGGGGGGGGCCCCAGGGAAAGATACGCAGTATTTT,CASSPRTSGGGAPGKDTQYF
TRBV7-3,TRBJ2-5,NA,many,TGTGCCAGCAGCTTAATGGCGGCGGGAGAGACCCAGTACTTC,CASSLMAAGETQYF
TRBV27,TRBJ1-2,NA,NA,TGTGCCAGCAGTTTTGGCAGGGATGGGGTTCGCGGCTACACCTTC,CASSFGRDGVRGYTF
TRBV20-1,TRBJ2-3,NA,NA,TGCAGTGCTAGAGGCCAGCGGGCTAGCACAGATACGCAGTATTTT,CSARGQRASTDTQYF
TRBV5-5,TRBJ2-3,TRBD2,once,TGTGCCAGCAGCTTGGAACAAGCGGGACGCACAGATACGCAGTATTTT,CASSLEQAGRTDTQYF
TRBV6-5,TRBJ2-3,NA,NA,TGTGCCAGCAGTCATAGAACTAGTTTCACAGATACGCAGTATTTT,CASSHRTSFTDTQYF
TRBV12-3/TRBV12-4,TRBJ2-5,NA,NA,TGTGTCAGCAGTTCACAGGGCGGAGAGACCCAGTACTTC,CVSSSQGGETQYF
TRBV27,TRBJ1-3,NA,NA,TGTGCCAGCAAATCGGCGGCCGGAAACACCATATATTTT,CASKSAAGNTIYF
TRBV3-1,TRBJ2-5,TRBD2,few,TGTGCCAGCAGTCAAGGTGGGACTAGCGGGAACCAAGAGACCCAGTACTTC,CASSQGGTSGNQETQYF
TRBV12-3/TRBV12-4,TRBJ2-3,NA,NA,TGTGCCAGCAGTTTAGGGAAGCTGAAAGATACGCAGTATTTT,CASSLGKLKDTQYF
TRBV24-1,TRBJ2-5,NA,NA,TGTGCCACCAGCCAGGGGGGAGAGACCCAGTACTTC,CATSQGGETQYF
TRBV9,TRBJ2-1,TRBD2,few,TGTGCCAGCAGCGTAGCGGGTAGCGGGAGTAATGAGCAGTTCTTC,CASSVAGSGSNEQFF
TRBV11-2,TRBJ2-3,TRBD2,NA,TGTGCCAGCAGCTTAGATCTAACTAGCGGGATCACAGATACGCAGTATTTT,CASSLDLTSGITDTQYF
TRBV27,TRBJ2-3,NA,few,TGTGCCAGCAGTTTACGTCTCCCCGGCACAGATACGCAGTATTTT,CASSLRLPGTDTQYF
TRBV29-1,TRBJ2-1,NA,NA,TGCAGCGGCCTTGGTGGGGCATCTTATCGCTCCTACAATGAGCAGTTCTTC,CSGLGGASYRSYNEQFF
TRBV20-1,TRBJ2-7,TRBD2,NA,TGCAATGCTAGTAGTGCTAGCGGGCTAGAGGAGCAGTACTTC,CNASSASGLEEQYF
TRBV20-1,TRBJ1-3,NA,NA,TGCAGTGCTAGAGACGCAGGTGGTGGAAACACCATATATTTT,CSARDAGGGNTIYF
TRBV28,TRBJ2-3,TRBD2,NA,TGTGCCAGGCTAGCGGGAGGGCTCACAGATACGCAGTATTTT,CARLAGGLTDTQYF
TRBV18,TRBJ2-5,NA,NA,TGTGCCAGCTCACCACCGACTAACCCCTTCTCGGAGACCCAGTACTTC,CASSPPTNPFSETQYF
TRBV27,TRBJ2-7,TRBD1,many,TGTGCCAGCAGTTTGCGGGACAGGGGAGGGTCCTACGAGCAGTACTTC,CASSLRDRGGSYEQYF
TRBV6-1,TRBJ2-4,TRBD1,few,TGTGCCAGCAGTGAAGCGCTAGGGACAGGGGAAGACATTCAGTACTTC,CASSEALGTGEDIQYF
TRBV20-1,TRBJ2-7,TRBD2,few,TGCAGTGCTAGAGATGAAGCGGGAGCCTCCTACGAGCAGTACTTC,CSARDEAGASYEQYF
TRBV28,TRBJ2-1,NA,few,TGTGCCAGCAGTCCAGGGGTGCGGTGGAGCTCCTACAATGAGCAGTTCTTC,CASSPGVRWSSYNEQFF
TRBV20-1,TRBJ1-1,NA,few,TGCAGTGCTAGAGTGATGCGCACGAACACTGAAGCTTTCTTT,CSARVMRTNTEAFF
TRBV11-2,TRBJ2-3,TRBD1,NA,TGTGCCAGCAGCTCATCGACAGGGTATTTACACACAGATACGCAGTATTTT,CASSSSTGYLHTDTQYF
TRBV10-3,TRBJ2-1,NA,many,TGTGCCATCAGTGCAGAACGAGACAGCAATGAGCAGTTCTTC,CAISAERDSNEQFF
TRBV11-2,TRBJ2-1,NA,few,TGTGCCAGCAGCTTAGAGACCCTTCTGCGGGGTCCCTTTAGCTCCTACAATGAGCAGTTCTTC,CASSLETLLRGPFSSYNEQFF
TRBV27,TRBJ2-1,NA,many,TGTGCCAGCAGCTTGGAGGGGCTGGGCTCCTACAATGAGCAGTTCTTC,CASSLEGLGSYNEQFF
TRBV2,TRBJ2-4,NA,few,TGTGCCAGCAGTGGCAGGGCTGACATTCAGTACTTC,CASSGRADIQYF
TRBV20-1,TRBJ2-1,NA,NA,TGCAGTGCTACCAGTACTTCAGGGGAAGGGGAGCAGTTCTTC,CSATSTSGEGEQFF
TRBV28,TRBJ2-1,TRBD2,few,TGTGCCAGCACCTCGAAAAGCGGGAGTGCCTACAATGAGCAGTTCTTC,CASTSKSGSAYNEQFF
TRBV7-2,TRBJ2-6,NA,few,TGTGCCTGCAGCAGCCAGGGGTCTGGGGCCAACGTCCTGACTTTC,CACSSQGSGANVLTF
TRBV12-3/TRBV12-4,TRBJ2-3,TRBD2,few,TGTGCCAGCACCTGGACTAGCGGGGACTACCAGTATTTT,CASTWTSGDYQYF
TRBV7-3,TRBJ1-1,NA,NA,TGTGCCAGCAGCTTTTACGGTGGCAAAACTGAAGCTTTCTTT,CASSFYGGKTEAFF
TRBV6-5,TRBJ2-5,TRBD1,many,TGTGCCAGCAGCCAGAACAGGGGATTTCAAGAGACCCAGTACTTC,CASSQNRGFQETQYF
TRBV7-3,TRBJ2-3,NA,NA,TGTGCCAGCAGCATATCAGGGGCAGATACGCAGTATTTT,CASSISGADTQYF